The 22 T cell receptor beta chains given below trace back to one sample, sequenced in a study of CD8 T cells in ankylosing spondylitis. Study-wide results and caveats: Blood of patients with ankylosing spondylitis appeared to be characterized by a TCR beta motif of seven or eight highly homologous variants.

One entry per CDR3 protein results from TCRdb running MiXCR on the 5' RACE reads. The sample yields fewer than 500,000 distinct CDR3 sequences, more than 20% seen once. Their antigen targets remain unknown. Sequencing used blood, either unsorted or a sorted T cell fraction (not recorded which). The source of these receptors is a male donor with ankylosing spondylitis.

This clonotype was picked up a small number of times. The genes are TRBV5-1 and TRBJ1-4, with TRBD1 identical over 8 bases. The CDR3 length is 17 residues. CDR1 SGHRS and CDR2 YFSETQ come from the germline V gene. The J segment lost 6 bases and the V segment lost 4 bases, leaving 14 bases of the junction unmatched. The CDR3 nucleotides read TGCGCCAGCAGCACCCGGACAGGGAACTTCCGCGATGAAAAACTGTTTTTT. Translating it yields CASSTRTGNFRDEKLFF.

This chain links TRBV5-1 with TRBJ2-7; perhaps TRBD2 as D (6 bases). Trimming removed 2 bases at V and 8 bases at J, with 17 bases between. The germline V gene encodes CDR1 SGHRS and CDR2 YFSETQ. The CDR3 loop spans 14 amino acids. Here the CDR3 reads CASSFDLEGAKQYF. The CDR3, as DNA: TGCGCCAGCAGCTTTGACCTGGAGGGAGCTAAGCAGTACTTC.

The chain is built from TRBV4-2 and TRBJ2-3; TRBD2 matches at 7 bases. The germline V gene has CDR1 LGHNA and CDR2 YNFKEQ. This CDR3 has 18 amino acids. The V segment lost 0 bases and the J segment 3 bases; nucleotides outside the gene matches: 12. The CDR3 is CASSQELVLAATTDTQYF. The CDR3, as DNA: TGTGCCAGCAGCCAAGAGCTTGTCCTAGCGGCAACAACAGATACGCAGTATTTT.

This clonotype was seen only a few times. The chain joins TRBV20-1 to TRBJ2-5; no clear D. CDR3 size: 15 residues. Looked up from germline, CDR1 is DFQATT and CDR2 is SNEGSKA (reference sequence). Between the trimmed V and J ends, which lost 0 bases and 3 bases, there was a span of 14 bases. The CDR3 nucleotides read TGCAGTGCTAGAGATCTAGGCCGCTATAAAGAGACCCAGTACTTC. Protein sequence: CSARDLGRYKETQYF.

V and J are TRBV20-1 and TRBJ2-3, with TRBD2 as a possible D gene (5 bases). Between the trimmed V and J ends, which lost 1 base and 8 bases, there was a span of 10 bases. CDR1 and CDR2 (germline): DFQATT, SNEGSKA (reference sequence). The CDR3 spans 12 residues. For the CDR3, the DNA is TGCAGTGCTAGAGGACCGGCGGGTACGCAGTATTTT. It specifies CSARGPAGTQYF.

The chain employs TRBV3-1 and TRBJ2-1; D not certain. With 2 bases removed from V and 4 bases from J, the gap between germline ends came to 3 bases. The CDR3 extends over 12 amino acids. CDR1 is LGHDT and CDR2 is YNNKEL in the germline V gene (reference sequence). The CDR3 DNA follows: TGTGCCAGCAGCCAACCATACAATGAGCAGTTCTTC. Amino acids: CASSQPYNEQFF.

This chain joins TRBV5-1 and TRBJ2-7, with D possibly being TRBD2 (5 bases). V lost 4 bases to trimming and J lost 6 bases, with 11 bases between them. The V gene's germline CDR1 is SGHRS and CDR2 YFSETQ. This CDR3 spans 12 amino acids. CDR3 DNA: TGCGCCAGCAGCAAAGCGGAGGCCGAGCAGTACTTC. Encoded protein: CASSKAEAEQYF.

For this clonotype: Relative to the germline gene, one junction end is altered; a read error may explain this. The rearrangement uses TRBV29-1 and TRBJ2-2; TRBD2 is a possible D gene (5 bases). The CDR3 totals 14 residues. Germline CDR1 SQVTM, CDR2 ANQGSEA. The CDR3 nucleotides read TGCAGCGTCGAAGGTCCTACGGGGACCGGGGAGCTGTTTTTT. Translation: CSVEGPTGTGELFF.

The sample holds a few counts of this clonotype. V is TRBV7-2 and J is TRBJ1-1; 7 nucleotides match TRBD1. The CDR3 has 14 amino acids. The germline V gene encodes CDR1 SGHTA and CDR2 FQGNSA. With V trimmed by 3 bases and J by 5 bases, 6 bases remained unmatched. The CDR3 coding sequence is TGTGCCAGCAGCTTTAGGGGGCGACGAACTGAAGCTTTCTTT. This sequence encodes CASSFRGRRTEAFF.

The chain recombines TRBV4-1 with TRBJ1-3; possibly TRBD1 for D (6 bases). The CDR3 covers 17 residues. CDR1 and CDR2 (germline): MGHRA, YSYEKL. V gave up 8 bases and J gave up 0 bases, with 20 bases separating them. The CDR3 here is CASSARQGGPSGNTIYF. CDR3 in DNA: TGCGCCAGCTCTGCCCGCCAAGGGGGTCCCTCTGGAAACACCATATATTTT.

V gene TRBV30 combines with J gene TRBJ2-2; D is unclear. The V end lost 1 base, the J end lost 3 bases, and 9 bases lay between the germline ends. Germline assignment: CDR1 GTSNPN and CDR2 SVGIG (reference sequence). The CDR3 is made up of 14 amino acids. The CDR3 nucleotides are TGTGCCTGGAGTGCTGGCAGATACACCGGGGAGCTGTTTTTT. It specifies CAWSAGRYTGELFF.

This clonotype has ten or more counts. The chain's CDR3 is CSVDQGLGTDTQYF. The CDR3 DNA is TGCAGCGTTGATCAAGGGTTGGGTACAGATACGCAGTATTTT. This chain uses TRBV29-1 with TRBJ2-3; unclear D gene. The CDR3 length is 14 residues. The germline V gene has CDR1 SQVTM and CDR2 ANQGSEA. The germline V and J ends were trimmed by 3 bases and 3 bases, with 13 bases remaining between them.

The gene calls are TRBV12-3 or TRBV12-4 and TRBJ1-1; D remains ambiguous. CDR3 length: 11 residues. V was clipped by 6 bases and J by 2 bases, with 4 bases between them. CDR3 nucleotides: TGTGCCAGCAGCCCAAACACTGAAGCTTTCTTT. It translates to CASSPNTEAFF.

There are many counts of this clonotype. V is TRBV12-3 or TRBV12-4 and J is TRBJ2-7; no firm D call. This CDR3 region has 12 residues. The V end lost 6 bases, the J end lost 5 bases, and 11 bases lay between the germline ends. The CDR3: CASRALSHEQYF. The CDR3 DNA reads as TGTGCCAGCAGGGCCTTGTCCCACGAGCAGTACTTC.

CDR3 nucleotides: TGCGCCAGCAGCTTGGTTGACGGAGAAGAGACCCAGTACTTC. Translation gives CASSLVDGEETQYF. The chain uses TRBV5-1 and TRBJ2-5; unclear D gene. Germline CDR1 and CDR2: SGHRS and YFSETQ. V was trimmed by 0 bases and J by 3 bases, leaving 9 bases between them. The CDR3 is 14 residues long.

Remarks on this clonotype: A read error may explain this, as a much larger clone is one base away. The chain combines TRBV29-1 with TRBJ2-7; perhaps TRBD1 as D (6 bases). The CDR3 loop spans 13 amino acids. Germline-derived CDR1 and CDR2 are SQVTM and ANQGSEA. V lost 5 bases and J lost 3, with 14 bases in between. The CDR3 DNA sequence: TGCAGCGTTTGCGCAGGGGCCCACTACGAGCAGTACTTC. This encodes CSVCAGAHYEQYF.

The chain carries TRBV20-1 and TRBJ2-3; the D is unclear. The CDR3 runs to 13 residues. Trimming shortened V by 8 bases and J by 0 bases, and 12 bases separated the two germline ends. Per germline, CDR1 DFQATT and CDR2 SNEGSKA (reference sequence). The CDR3 DNA sequence: TGCAGTCCCCGGGTCACTAGCACAGATACGCAGTATTTT. Protein sequence: CSPRVTSTDTQYF.

This clonotype was recorded a few times. The chain recombines TRBV28 with TRBJ2-7; 7 bases are shared with TRBD2. Germline V CDR1 and CDR2: MDHEN, SYDVKM. V lost 6 bases to trimming and J lost 3 bases; unmatched junction nucleotides: 2. The length of the CDR3 is 12 residues. The CDR3 is CASRASGYEQYF. The CDR3 DNA follows: TGTGCCAGCAGGGCTAGCGGCTACGAGCAGTACTTC.

This clonotype was seen a few times. V usage is TRBV12-3 or TRBV12-4 and J usage is TRBJ1-5, with unresolved D. This CDR3 has 16 amino acids. V was clipped by 1 base and J by 4 bases, with 14 bases between them. The CDR3 nucleotides read TGTGCCAGCAGTTTAGAGTCCCCAAAATTGAATCAGCCCCAGCATTTT. It codes for CASSLESPKLNQPQHF.

This clonotype was seen ten or more times. The genes are TRBV5-6 and TRBJ2-7; 7 bases align to TRBD2. CDR3 size: 15 residues. Unmatched junction bases numbered 10, after V lost 4 bases and J lost 3 bases. Germline assignment: CDR1 SGHDT and CDR2 YYEEEE. The CDR3 sequence is CASSLSPSGFYEQYF. CDR3 sequence (DNA): TGTGCCAGCAGCCTGTCTCCTAGCGGATTCTACGAGCAGTACTTC.

The chain combines TRBV5-5 with TRBJ2-7; the D gene is possibly TRBD2 (6 bases). Trimming took off 5 bases at V and 6 bases at J, with 12 bases between the two ends. Looked up from germline, CDR1 is SGHKS and CDR2 is YYEKEE (reference sequence). The CDR3 is 12 amino acids. The CDR3 is CASSPQGGEQYF. CDR3 nucleotide sequence: TGTGCCAGCAGTCCCCAGGGAGGCGAGCAGTACTTC.

The CDR3 is CSASSRGYEQYF. In nucleotides, the CDR3 is TGCAGTGCTAGTTCGAGGGGCTACGAGCAGTACTTC. V usage is TRBV20-1 and J usage is TRBJ2-7; either TRBD1 or TRBD2 may supply D (5 bases each). The V gene lost 3 bases and the J gene lost 3 bases, with 9 bases spanning the gap. CDR1 is DFQATT, CDR2 SNEGSKA, per germline (reference sequence). The CDR3 runs to 12 residues.